This entry lists 2 T cell receptor beta chains sequenced from one sample in a study of blood T cell repertoires in COVID-19 (dated by TCRdb to the early 2020s). Libraries were prepared through the immunoSEQ multiplex PCR assay. This is the immuneACCESS table as TCRdb keeps it, with only in-frame sequences that have V and J called. A part of the clones is gone; compared with another copy, unresolved V genes explain less than half, and the rest is unexplained. Within this sample are just under 250,000 clones, with around 89% of them counted one time only. The ten largest clonotypes hold approximately 3.7% of the sample. The specimen sequenced was PBMCs or T cells enriched from blood (not recorded which). The receptors were sampled from a woman aged 30 to 39 who had recovered from COVID-19.

This clone is a singleton in its sample. This chain connects TRBV29-1 to TRBJ2-7; maybe TRBD2 (5 bases). The V gene's germline CDR1 is SQVTM and CDR2 ANQGSEA. The CDR3 runs 12 residues. The V end was cut by 3 bases, the J end by 3 bases, with 9 bases between. The chain's CDR3 is CSVDSDDYEQYF. The CDR3 DNA reads TGCAGCGTTGATAGCGACGACTACGAGCAGTACTTC.

The chain uses TRBV15 and TRBJ2-1; D call uncertain. The germline V and J ends were trimmed by 2 bases and 5 bases, with 7 bases remaining between them. Germline CDR1 is LNHNV and CDR2 is YYDKDF (reference sequence). There are 13 residues in the CDR3. The CDR3 coding sequence is TGTGCCACCAGCAGACCCCCTCACAATGAGCAGTTCTTC. Translated, it gives CATSRPPHNEQFF.